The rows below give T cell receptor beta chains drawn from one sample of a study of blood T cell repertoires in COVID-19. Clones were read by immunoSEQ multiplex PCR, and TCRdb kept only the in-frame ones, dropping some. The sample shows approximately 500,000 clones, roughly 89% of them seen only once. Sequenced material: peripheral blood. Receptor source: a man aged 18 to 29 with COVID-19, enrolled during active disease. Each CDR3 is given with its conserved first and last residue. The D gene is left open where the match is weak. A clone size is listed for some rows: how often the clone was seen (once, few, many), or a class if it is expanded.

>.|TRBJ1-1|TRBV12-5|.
TGTGCTAGTGGTTTGCGGGGAGACACTGAAGCTTTCTTT
CASGLRGDTEAFF
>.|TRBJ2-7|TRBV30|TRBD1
TGTGCCTGGACTCCCAGACCGGGACAGGGTCCCTACGAGCAGTACTTC
CAWTPRPGQGPYEQYF
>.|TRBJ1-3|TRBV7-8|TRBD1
TGTGCCAGCAGCTTACGGCGCAGGGGGGATGGCACCATATATTTT
CASSLRRRGDGTIYF
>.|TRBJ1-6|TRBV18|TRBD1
TGTGCCAGCTCACCCCGACAGGGGGATTCACCCCTCCACTTT
CASSPRQGDSPLHF
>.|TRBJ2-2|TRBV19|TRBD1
TGTGCCAGTAGTCACCCCGGGACAGGGAACCCCGGGGAGCTGTTTTTT
CASSHPGTGNPGELFF
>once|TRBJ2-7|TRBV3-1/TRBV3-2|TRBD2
TGTGCCAGCAGCCACCTAGCGGGGGGTAACGAGCAGTACTTC
CASSHLAGGNEQYF
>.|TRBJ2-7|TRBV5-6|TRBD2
TGTGCCAGCAGCTTGGGCGGGATGACGGCGGGGGGAGGCTACGAGCAGTACTTC
CASSLGGMTAGGGYEQYF
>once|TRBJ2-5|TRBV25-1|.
TGTGCCAGTGCTTCCGGGAAAACTTCGAACCAAGAGACCCAGTACTTC
CASASGKTSNQETQYF
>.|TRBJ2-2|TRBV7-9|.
TGTGCCAGCAGCTTAACCAGGGGCACGGCCACCGGGGAGCTGTTTTTT
CASSLTRGTATGELFF
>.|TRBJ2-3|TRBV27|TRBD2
TGTGCCAGCAGTTATAGCGGGGGCACAGATACGCAGTATTTT
CASSYSGGTDTQYF
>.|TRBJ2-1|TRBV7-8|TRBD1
TGTGCCAGCTCGGACAGGGCAGGTAATGAGCAGTTCTTC
CASSDRAGNEQFF
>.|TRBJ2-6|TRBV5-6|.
TGTGCCAGCAGCTTGGGACAAGCCTCTGGGGCCAACGTCCTGACTTTC
CASSLGQASGANVLTF
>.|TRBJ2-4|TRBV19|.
TGTGCCAGTAGTATGTCCAGGCAATTAAACATTCAGTACTTC
CASSMSRQLNIQYF
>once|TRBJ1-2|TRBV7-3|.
TGTGCCAGCAGCTTAGTGGAGCCCTCTAACTATGGCTACACCTTC
CASSLVEPSNYGYTF
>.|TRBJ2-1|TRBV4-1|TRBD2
TGCGCCAGCAGCCAAGATCCAGCGGGGGGGGAGCAGTTCTTC
CASSQDPAGGEQFF
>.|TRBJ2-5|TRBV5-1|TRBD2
TGCGCCAGCAGCTTGGTAGTAGCGGGTGAAGAGACCCAGTACTTC
CASSLVVAGEETQYF
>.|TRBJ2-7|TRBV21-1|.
TGTGCCAGCAGCAAAGGTACCCGGGACAGGGGGCAATTC
CASSKGTRDRGQF
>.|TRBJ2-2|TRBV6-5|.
TGTGCCAGCACTCTACAGGGTGGCGGCGGGGAGCTGTTTTTT
CASTLQGGGGELFF
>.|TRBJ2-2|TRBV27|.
TGTGCCATCTGGGACTTGAACACCGGGGAGCTGTTTTTT
CAIWDLNTGELFF
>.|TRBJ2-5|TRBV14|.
TGTGCCAGCAGCCAATATCGGGTAAACCAAGAGACCCAGTACTTC
CASSQYRVNQETQYF
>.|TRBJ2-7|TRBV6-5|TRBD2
TGTGCCAGCAGTTTCCAGCGGGAGGGCCCTCGCGAGCAGTACTTC
CASSFQREGPREQYF
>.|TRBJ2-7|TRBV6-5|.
TGTGCCAGCAGTTACAAACTAGCCCACTACGAGCAGTACTTC
CASSYKLAHYEQYF
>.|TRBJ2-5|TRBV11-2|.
TGTGCCAGCGGGCGGGGTTCGGGAGAGACCCAGTACTTC
CASGRGSGETQYF
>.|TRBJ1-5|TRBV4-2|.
TGTGCCAGCAGTCATGGGGCAGTTCGAAGCAATCAGCCCCAGCATTTT
CASSHGAVRSNQPQHF
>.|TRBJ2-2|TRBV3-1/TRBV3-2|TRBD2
TGTGCCAGCAGCCAAGGGACTAGCGGGACCTGGGAGCTGTTTTTT
CASSQGTSGTWELFF
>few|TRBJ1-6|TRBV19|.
TGTGCCAGTAAGGTCGAGGGAGTTCGGAATTCACCCCTCCACTTT
CASKVEGVRNSPLHF
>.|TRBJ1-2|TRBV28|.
TGTGCCAGCAGTTTACACGGAGACTACTATGGCTACACCTTC
CASSLHGDYYGYTF
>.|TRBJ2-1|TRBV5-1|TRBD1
TGCGCCAGCAGCCGGACAGGGGCCGGTGAGCAGTTCTTC
CASSRTGAGEQFF
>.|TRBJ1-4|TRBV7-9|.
TGTGCCAGCAGCCACAATAATGAAAAACTGTTTTTT
CASSHNNEKLFF
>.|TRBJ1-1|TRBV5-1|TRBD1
TGCGCCAGCAGCTTGGGACAGGGGGCATACAGGGTTAGACCTCGTACTGAAGCTTTCTTT
CASSLGQGAYRVRPRTEAFF
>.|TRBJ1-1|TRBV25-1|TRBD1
TGTGCCAGCAGGGATCGGACAGGGGGAATTGAAGCTTTCTTT
CASRDRTGGIEAFF
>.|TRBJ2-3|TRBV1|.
TGCACCAGCAGCCAAGATAAGGGAGTTGTGACAGATACGCAGTATTTT
CTSSQDKGVVTDTQYF
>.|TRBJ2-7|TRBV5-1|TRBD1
TGCGCCAGCAGTAGGAGCGGGACAGGGATTTACGAGCAGTACTTC
CASSRSGTGIYEQYF
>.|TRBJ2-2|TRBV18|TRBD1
TGTGCCAGCTCATTGGGACAGAACGCGAACACCGGGGAGCTGTTTTTT
CASSLGQNANTGELFF
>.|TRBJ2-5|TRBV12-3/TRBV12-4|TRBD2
TGTGCCAGCAGCGCCCCTGGACTAGCGGGGTACCACTTC
CASSAPGLAGYHF
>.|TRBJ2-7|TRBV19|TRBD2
TGTGCCAGTAGTCGAGCACTGACTAGCGGGAGTTCCTCCTACGAGCAGTACTTC
CASSRALTSGSSSYEQYF
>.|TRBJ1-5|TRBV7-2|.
TGTGCCAGCAGCTCGGACTTCAATCAGCCCCAGCATTTT
CASSSDFNQPQHF
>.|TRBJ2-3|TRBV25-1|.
TGTGCCAGCAGCCACACTGGAGCGCAGTATTTT
CASSHTGAQYF
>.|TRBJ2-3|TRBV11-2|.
TGTGCCAGCAGCTTAGATCATGGTACTGATACGCAGTATTTT
CASSLDHGTDTQYF
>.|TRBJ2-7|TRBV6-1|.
TGTGCCAGCAGTGATAACTACGAGCAGTACTTC
CASSDNYEQYF
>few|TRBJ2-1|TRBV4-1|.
TGCGCCAGCAGCCCCCTGGAGGGGGGGCTTGGATATGAGCAGTTCTTC
CASSPLEGGLGYEQFF
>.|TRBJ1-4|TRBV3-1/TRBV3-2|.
TGTGCCAGCAGCCCCAGAACTAATGAAAAACTGTTTTTT
CASSPRTNEKLFF
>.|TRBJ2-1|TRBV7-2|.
TGTGCCAGCAGCTATCGGAGAGAGGGCTACAATGAGCAGTTCTTC
CASSYRREGYNEQFF
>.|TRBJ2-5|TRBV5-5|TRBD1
TGTGCCAGCAGCTTCCAGGGGGCTCAAGAGACCCAGTACTTC
CASSFQGAQETQYF
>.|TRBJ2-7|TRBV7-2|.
TGTGCCAGCAGCTTAGATAGGGGCTCCTACGAGCAGTACTTC
CASSLDRGSYEQYF
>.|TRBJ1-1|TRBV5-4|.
TGTGCCAGCAGCGTAAACACTGAAGCTTTCTTT
CASSVNTEAFF
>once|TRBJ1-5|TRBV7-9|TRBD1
TGTGCCAGCAGCTCAGGACAGGCGCACCCAAATCAGCCCCAGCATTTT
CASSSGQAHPNQPQHF
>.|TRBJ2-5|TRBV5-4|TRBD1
TGTGCCAGCAGCTCTAGGGACAGGGGCCAAGAGACCCAGTACTTC
CASSSRDRGQETQYF
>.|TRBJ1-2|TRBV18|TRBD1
TGTGCCAGCTCACCACCGACAGGGGCCGGGTTCGAGGGCTACACCTTC
CASSPPTGAGFEGYTF
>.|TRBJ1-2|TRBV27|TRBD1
TGTGCCAGCAGTCCCGACAGGGAAAACTATGGCTACACCTTC
CASSPDRENYGYTF
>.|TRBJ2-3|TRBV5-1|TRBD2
TGCGCCAGCAGCTCCGGACTAGCGGGAAGGGGGCAGTATTTT
CASSSGLAGRGQYF
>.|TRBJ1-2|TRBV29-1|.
TGCAGCGTCGGGGATAAACAGGGCGGCTATGGCTACACCTTC
CSVGDKQGGYGYTF
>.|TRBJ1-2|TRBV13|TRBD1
TGTGCCAGCAGCTTAGGGACAGGGGACTATGGCTACACCTTC
CASSLGTGDYGYTF